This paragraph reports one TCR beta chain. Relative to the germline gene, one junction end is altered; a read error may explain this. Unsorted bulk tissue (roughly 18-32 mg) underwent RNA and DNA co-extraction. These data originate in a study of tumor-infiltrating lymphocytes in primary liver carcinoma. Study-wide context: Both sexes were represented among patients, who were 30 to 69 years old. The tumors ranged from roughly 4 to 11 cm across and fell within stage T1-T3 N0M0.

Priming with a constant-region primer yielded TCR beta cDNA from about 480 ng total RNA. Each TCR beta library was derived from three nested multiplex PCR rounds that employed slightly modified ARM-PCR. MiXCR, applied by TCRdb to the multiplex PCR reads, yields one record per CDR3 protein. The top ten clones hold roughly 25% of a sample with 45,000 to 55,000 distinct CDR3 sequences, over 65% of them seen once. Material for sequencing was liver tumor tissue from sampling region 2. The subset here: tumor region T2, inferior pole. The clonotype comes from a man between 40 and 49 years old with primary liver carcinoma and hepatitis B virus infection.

CDR3 sequence reads: CAGSQNSNAGELFF. The CDR3 DNA is TGCGCCGGCAGCCAAAACTCGAACGCCGGGGAGTTGTTTTTT. The chain couples TRBV4-1 to TRBJ2-2, with a weak D call TRBD2 (5 bases). The CDR3 runs to 14 residues. Germline assignment: CDR1 MGHRA and CDR2 YSYEKL.